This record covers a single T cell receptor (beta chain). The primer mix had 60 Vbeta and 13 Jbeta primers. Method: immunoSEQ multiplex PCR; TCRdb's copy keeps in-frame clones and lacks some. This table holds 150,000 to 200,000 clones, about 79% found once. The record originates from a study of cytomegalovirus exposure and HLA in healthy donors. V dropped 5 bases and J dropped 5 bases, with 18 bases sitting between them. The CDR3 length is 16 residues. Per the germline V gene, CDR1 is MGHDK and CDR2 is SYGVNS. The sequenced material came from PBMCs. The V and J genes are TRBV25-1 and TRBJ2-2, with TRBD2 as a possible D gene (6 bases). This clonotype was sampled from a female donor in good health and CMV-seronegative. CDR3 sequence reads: CASSHFGGRGTGELFF. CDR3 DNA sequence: TGTGCCAGCAGTCACTTCGGGGGAAGAGGAACCGGGGAGCTGTTTTTT.